The 15 T cell receptor beta chains reported below all come from one sample, sequenced in a study of spatial heterogeneity in lung cancer. From the 5' RACE reads, TCRdb called clonotypes with MiXCR, one entry per CDR3 protein. The sample shows fewer than 45,000 distinct CDR3 sequences, nearly 7% of them seen only once. As to time point: sample taken at primary tumor resection. Material: PBMCs, obtained at surgery. The receptors were gathered from a female donor with early-stage non-small cell lung cancer.

There are many counts of this clonotype. The chain carries TRBV6-1 and TRBJ1-2; a possible D gene is TRBD1 (5 bases). The CDR3 has 13 amino acids. V dropped 1 base and J dropped 8 bases, with 11 bases sitting between them. Germline V CDR1 and CDR2: MNHNS, SASEGT. CDR3 sequence (DNA): TGTGCCAGCAGTGAAGAATCGGGGGACGGCTACACCTTC. It specifies CASSEESGDGYTF.

There are many counts of this clonotype. The gene calls are TRBV3-1 and TRBJ1-3; possibly TRBD1 for D (6 bases). Trimming took 4 bases from V and 1 from J, leaving 17 bases between them. The germline V gene encodes CDR1 LGHDT and CDR2 YNNKEL (reference sequence). This CDR3 has 17 amino acids. CDR3 coding DNA: TGTGCCAGCAGCCGAACACCTCAGGGGTTATCTGGAAACACCATATATTTT. It encodes CASSRTPQGLSGNTIYF.

A few counts support this clonotype. This chain uses TRBV7-9 with TRBJ2-7; TRBD1 might be the D (6 bases). Germline V gives CDR1 SEHNR, CDR2 FQNEAQ (reference sequence). V lost 5 bases, J lost 2 bases, and 13 bases lay in between. The CDR3 is 14 residues long. The CDR3 is CASSQPGQAYEQYF. DNA of the CDR3: TGTGCCAGCAGCCAACCGGGACAAGCCTACGAGCAGTACTTC.

The chain carries TRBV20-1 and TRBJ2-7; TRBD2 agrees at 7 bases. The ends lost 3 bases at V and 0 bases at J; junction bases unmatched: 5. The germline gives CDR1 DFQATT, CDR2 SNEGSKA (reference sequence). The CDR3 sequence is 14 residues long. The CDR3 spells CSASGGRSSYEQYF. In DNA, the CDR3 is TGCAGTGCTAGCGGGGGGAGGAGCTCCTACGAGCAGTACTTC.

This rearrangement joins TRBV7-2 to TRBJ2-1; D assignment may be TRBD1 or TRBD2 (5 bases each). This CDR3 has 15 residues. The germline CDR1 and CDR2 sequences are SGHTA and FQGNSA. With 1 base removed from V and 8 bases from J, the gap between germline ends came to 15 bases. The CDR3 sequence: CASSLVSGRGDEQFF. CDR3 DNA: TGTGCCAGCAGCTTAGTCTCAGGGAGAGGTGATGAGCAGTTCTTC.

The table lists this clonotype with many counts. V and J are TRBV20-1 and TRBJ2-2; D perhaps matches TRBD2 (7 bases). There are 14 residues in the CDR3. CDR1 and CDR2 from the germline V gene are DFQATT and SNEGSKA (reference sequence). V shed 5 bases and J shed 4 bases, with 14 bases lying between them. CDR3 bases: TGCAGTGCTGGGGGGGCGCTCGGCACCGGGGAGCTGTTTTTT. It translates to CSAGGALGTGELFF.

In this sample, this clonotype turned up a few times. The V call is TRBV7-2, the J call TRBJ2-3; either TRBD1 or TRBD2 may supply D (6 bases each). Trimming pared 4 bases from V and 0 bases from J, leaving 14 bases between. The V gene's germline CDR1 is SGHTA and CDR2 FQGNSA. This CDR3 has 16 amino acids. The CDR3 protein is CASSSLGGQSTDTQYF. The DNA of the CDR3 is TGTGCCAGCAGCTCCCTCGGGGGCCAGAGCACAGATACGCAGTATTTT.

The table lists this clonotype with a few counts. V is TRBV15 and J is TRBJ2-7; the match to TRBD1 covers 10 bases. The ends lost 5 bases at V and 4 bases at J; junction bases unmatched: 20. The V gene's germline CDR1 is LNHNV and CDR2 YYDKDF (reference sequence). This CDR3 comprises 19 residues. CDR3 bases: TGTGCCACCAGCCCGGAGGGGGACAGGGGACTTTCGCACTTGTACGAGCAGTACTTC. It specifies CATSPEGDRGLSHLYEQYF. The full variable domain, with the rest looked up from reference TRBV15 and TRBJ2-7, is DAMVIQNPRYQVTQFGKPVTLSCSQTLNHNVMYWYQQKSSQAPKLLFHYYDKDFNNEADTPDNFQSRRPNTSFCFLDIRSPGLGDTAMYLCATSPEGDRGLSHLYEQYFGPGTRLTVT.

V is TRBV19 and J is TRBJ1-6; D perhaps matches TRBD1 (5 bases). This CDR3 is built from 16 residues. Trimming removed 0 bases from V and 3 bases from J, with 9 bases in between. Germline loops: CDR1 LNHDA, CDR2 SQIVND (reference sequence). The chain's CDR3 is CASSIDGTGYNSPLHF. In nucleotides, the CDR3 is TGTGCCAGTAGTATAGATGGGACCGGCTATAATTCACCCCTCCACTTT.

The rearrangement uses TRBV4-2 and TRBJ2-5; D is possibly TRBD1 or TRBD2 (5 bases each). The CDR3 sequence is 15 residues long. V lost 3 bases and J lost 0, with 11 bases in between. Per the germline V gene, CDR1 is LGHNA and CDR2 is YNFKEQ. CDR3 DNA sequence: TGTGCCAGCAGCCAGGGGGATCAGTACCAAGAGACCCAGTACTTC. It yields the protein CASSQGDQYQETQYF.

This clonotype was seen only a few times. The chain joins TRBV6-6 to TRBJ2-2; tentatively, D is TRBD1 (6 bases). Germline CDR1 MNHNY, CDR2 SVGAGI (reference sequence). This CDR3 region has 16 residues. V shed 2 bases and J shed 0 bases, with 10 bases lying between them. The CDR3 region has the DNA TGTGCCAGCAGTTACGGGGACAACGCGAACACCGGGGAGCTGTTTTTT. Translated: CASSYGDNANTGELFF.

This clonotype has ten or more counts. This chain connects TRBV29-1 to TRBJ2-2; the match to TRBD1 covers 9 bases. This CDR3 is built from 14 residues. In germline, CDR1 is SQVTM, CDR2 ANQGSEA. Trimming at V came to 6 bases and at J to 6 bases, leaving 8 bases not matched to a gene. The CDR3 region is CSVADRGIAGELFF. The CDR3, as DNA: TGCAGCGTCGCGGACAGGGGTATCGCCGGGGAGCTGTTTTTT.

In this sample, this clonotype turned up many times. The chain is built from TRBV7-9 and TRBJ1-1; 7 nucleotides align to TRBD1. The V gene's germline CDR1 is SEHNR and CDR2 FQNEAQ (reference sequence). The CDR3 is made up of 15 amino acids. V was clipped by 5 bases and J by 5 bases; unmatched bases: 11. The CDR3 nucleotides are TGTGCCAGCAGCCCCTTTCGACAGGGAGGAACTGAAGCTTTCTTT. It encodes CASSPFRQGGTEAFF.

At least ten counts were recorded for this clonotype. The chain employs TRBV7-8 and TRBJ2-1, with no clear D. V lost 2 bases to trimming and J lost 0 bases, with 5 bases between them. From germline, CDR1 is SGHVS and CDR2 FQNEAQ. The CDR3 spans 14 residues. The CDR3 sequence: CASSLRVSYNEQFF. In DNA, the CDR3 is TGTGCCAGCAGCTTAAGAGTCTCCTACAATGAGCAGTTCTTC.

This clonotype was detected only a few times. The CDR3 here is CASLRGGSSQETQYF. CDR3 DNA sequence: TGCGCCAGCCTGCGCGGGGGTAGCTCGCAAGAGACCCAGTACTTC. The rearrangement links TRBV5-1 to TRBJ2-5; 7 nucleotides match TRBD2. The ends lost 7 bases at V and 2 bases at J; junction bases unmatched: 11. CDR3 size: 15 residues. Per germline, CDR1 SGHRS and CDR2 YFSETQ.